Below, 12 T cell receptor beta chains from the same sample are listed, as sequenced in a study of cytomegalovirus exposure and HLA in healthy donors. Use of 60 Vbeta and 13 Jbeta primers characterized the PCR. Profiling relied on immunoSEQ multiplex PCR, and the TCRdb table lists in-frame clones only, not all of them. This table holds about 85,000 clones, about 80% found once. Material: PBMCs. Source of these receptors: a woman aged 50 to 65 in good health and CMV-seropositive.

The V call is TRBV9, the J call TRBJ2-3, with TRBD1 matching 10 bases. Trimming took 3 bases from V and 6 from J; bases not matched to a gene: 7. Looked up from germline, CDR1 is SGDLS and CDR2 is YYNGEE. This CDR3 contains 15 residues. The CDR3 region has the DNA TGTGCCAGCAGCGCCAAGACAGGGGGCCTGGATACGCAGTATTTT. Its protein is CASSAKTGGLDTQYF.

CDR3 DNA sequence: TGCGCCAGCAGCAATGGCGGGTCTGGGGCCAACGTCCTGACTTTC. It specifies CASSNGGSGANVLTF. The V call is TRBV5-1, the J call TRBJ2-6; tentative D call: TRBD2 (5 bases). The CDR3 extends over 15 amino acids. Trimming pared 4 bases from V and 1 base from J, leaving 9 bases between. Germline V gene lookup returns CDR1 SGHRS and CDR2 YFSETQ.

This clone was observed once. The CDR3 DNA reads as TGTGCCAGCAGTGGGGACTCTCCCTCCTACAATGAGCAGTTCTTC. Protein sequence: CASSGDSPSYNEQFF. The V gene is TRBV2, the J gene TRBJ2-1, with D perhaps matching TRBD2 (6 bases). V dropped 4 bases and J dropped 0 bases, with 10 bases sitting between them. Germline V lookup: CDR1 SNHLY, CDR2 FYNNEI. The CDR3 totals 15 residues.

The J gene is TRBJ2-5, the V gene TRBV21-1; the tabulated D call, TRBD2, remains unverified against the DNA. TRBV21-1 is a pseudogene segment. The CDR3 contains 16 residues. The CDR3 sequence is CAIGGLDPRHPETQYF. CDR3 coding DNA: TGTGCCATCGGGGGGCTAGATCCTCGCCATCCAGAGACCCAGTACTTC.

This chain uses TRBV4-1 with TRBJ1-2, with D possibly TRBD1 on 6 matching bases. Germline V lookup: CDR1 MGHRA, CDR2 YSYEKL. The CDR3 sequence is 13 residues long. The V end lost 2 bases, the J end lost 2 bases, and 6 bases lay between the germline ends. The CDR3 DNA reads as TGCGCCAGCAGCCAACAGGGGAACTATGGCTACACCTTC. This translates into CASSQQGNYGYTF.

This clone is a singleton in its sample. Written as DNA, the CDR3 is TGTGCCAGCAGCTTGGTCCGGGGGATGACAGATACGCAGTATTTT. Its translation is CASSLVRGMTDTQYF. The V and J genes are TRBV5-4 and TRBJ2-3; D is perhaps TRBD2 (6 bases). Germline CDR1 and CDR2: SGHNT and YYREEE (reference sequence). Trimming pared 0 bases from V and 3 bases from J, leaving 11 bases between. This CDR3 spans 15 amino acids. Filled out from reference TRBV5-4 and TRBJ2-3, the complete variable domain reads ETGVTQSPTHLIKTRGQQVTLRCSSQSGHNTVSWYQQALGQGPQFIFQYYREEENGRGNFPPRFSGLQFPNYSSELNVNALELDDSALYLCASSLVRGMTDTQYFGPGTRLTVL.

The chain has TRBV14 and TRBJ1-1; D is possibly TRBD1 (6 bases). With 1 base removed from V and 1 base from J, the gap between germline ends came to 16 bases. Germline V CDR1 and CDR2: SGHDN, FVKESK. This CDR3 has 17 residues. The CDR3 coding sequence is TGTGCCAGCAGCCAAGCATGGACAGCAACTTGGAACACTGAAGCTTTCTTT. Translating gives CASSQAWTATWNTEAFF.

The rearrangement uses TRBV6-1 and TRBJ1-6; 9 bases are a match to TRBD1. This CDR3 spans 15 amino acids. CDR1 is MNHNS, CDR2 SASEGT, per germline. V was pared by 3 bases and J by 8 bases, with 5 bases of the junction left unmatched. CDR3 in DNA: TGTGCCAGCAGTGAGAACAGGGGGCCCTATTCACCCCTCCACTTT. Translating it yields CASSENRGPYSPLHF.

The chain uses TRBV13 and TRBJ2-7; maybe TRBD2 (6 bases). This CDR3 has 15 amino acids. V dropped 3 bases and J dropped 0 bases, with 12 bases sitting between them. Germline V CDR1 and CDR2: PRHDT, FYEKMQ (reference sequence). CDR3 protein: CASSLGTHLSYEQYF. The CDR3 DNA follows: TGTGCCAGCAGCTTGGGGACTCACCTCTCCTACGAGCAGTACTTC.

This clone was detected once. The rearrangement links TRBV18 to TRBJ2-1; TRBD2 aligns across 10 bases. V lost 3 bases, J lost 2 bases, and 7 bases stayed unmatched. CDR1 KGHSH and CDR2 LQKENI come from the germline V gene. This CDR3 contains 17 residues. The CDR3 here is CASSPELAGRTYNEQFF. The CDR3 DNA reads as TGTGCCAGCTCACCCGAACTAGCGGGAAGGACCTACAATGAGCAGTTCTTC. The variable domain in full, completed from reference TRBV18 and TRBJ2-1, reads NAGVMQNPRHLVRRRGQEARLRCSPMKGHSHVYWYRQLPEEGLKFMVYLQKENIIDESGMPKERFSAEFPKEGPSILRIQQVVRGDSAAYFCASSPELAGRTYNEQFFGPGTRLTVL.

V is TRBV13 and J is TRBJ2-2, with D perhaps matching TRBD2 (7 bases). CDR3 length: 17 amino acids. V gave up 5 bases and J gave up 1 base, with 17 bases separating them. Germline lookup yields CDR1 PRHDT and CDR2 FYEKMQ (reference sequence). This CDR3 is CASSTLGGAQNTGELFF. DNA for the CDR3: TGTGCCAGCAGCACGCTAGGGGGGGCGCAGAACACCGGGGAGCTGTTTTTT.

About this clone: Other DNA sequences in this specimen translate into the identical CDR3. This chain links TRBV5-1 with TRBJ2-3; TRBD2 might be the D (7 bases). CDR3 length: 14 amino acids. With 7 bases removed from V and 0 bases from J, the gap between germline ends came to 12 bases. Germline lookup yields CDR1 SGHRS and CDR2 YFSETQ. CDR3 region: CASRGATSTDTQYF. CDR3 DNA sequence: TGCGCCAGCCGGGGGGCCACTAGCACAGATACGCAGTATTTT. The variable domain in full, completed from reference TRBV5-1 and TRBJ2-3, reads KAGVTQTPRYLIKTRGQQVTLSCSPISGHRSVSWYQQTPGQGLQFLFEYFSETQRNKGNFPGRFSGRQFSNSRSEMNVSTLELGDSALYLCASRGATSTDTQYFGPGTRLTVL.